The 12 T cell receptor beta chains below were found in one sample sequenced in a study of blood T cell repertoires in COVID-19. TCRdb keeps only in-frame clones here, not all; method: immunoSEQ multiplex PCR. The sample consists of over 70,000 clones, less than 85% of them appearing once. The sequencing sample was made of peripheral blood. All receptors derive from a man in his 70s with acute or convalescent COVID-19.

The chain combines TRBV2 with TRBJ1-2, with D unresolved. CDR1 and CDR2 (germline): SNHLY, FYNNEI. V dropped 6 bases and J dropped 7 bases, with 9 bases sitting between them. The CDR3 extends over 11 amino acids. CDR3 in amino acids: CASRSSGGYTF. CDR3 sequence (DNA): TGTGCCAGCAGGTCTTCCGGTGGCTACACCTTC.

This rearrangement joins TRBV5-1 to TRBJ2-3, with 8 bases lining up with TRBD2. The CDR3 has 13 amino acids. CDR1 is SGHRS and CDR2 is YFSETQ in the germline V gene. Germline trimming cut 10 bases from V and 2 bases from J; bases unmatched to any gene: 6. For the CDR3, the DNA is TGCGCCTCCCGGGAGGGGACCACAGATACGCAGTATTTT. It specifies CASREGTTDTQYF. Based on the CDR3 plus reference TRBV5-1 and TRBJ2-3, the full variable domain is KAGVTQTPRYLIKTRGQQVTLSCSPISGHRSVSWYQQTPGQGLQFLFEYFSETQRNKGNFPGRFSGRQFSNSRSEMNVSTLELGDSALYLCASREGTTDTQYFGPGTRLTVL.

This clone was seen a handful of times. J is TRBJ1-2 and V is TRBV7-2; D uncertain. The CDR3 totals 14 residues. V was pared by 0 bases and J by 4 bases, with 9 bases between. Germline-derived CDR1 and CDR2 are SGHTA and FQGNSA. As DNA, the CDR3 is TGTGCCAGCAGCTTAGCCGGGGAGAGCTATGGCTACACCTTC. Translating it yields CASSLAGESYGYTF. The full variable domain, rest sourced from reference TRBV7-2 and TRBJ1-2, is GAGVSQSPSNKVTEKGKDVELRCDPISGHTALYWYRQSLGQGLEFLIYFQGNSAPDKSGLPSDRFSAERTGGSVSTLTIQRTQQEDSAVYLCASSLAGESYGYTFGSGTRLTVV.

Here the CDR3 DNA reads TGTGCCAGCAGTGACCACACTAGAGACAGGTCTGGGGCCAACGTCCTGACTTTC. As protein: CASSDHTRDRSGANVLTF. This chain uses TRBV25-1 with TRBJ2-6; TRBD1 might be the D (6 bases). Germline V gene data show CDR1 as MGHDK and CDR2 as SYGVNS. Trimming removed 3 bases from V and 1 base from J, with 16 bases in between. The CDR3 length is 18 residues.

This clone was seen more than once but under ten times. The genes are TRBV7-9 and TRBJ1-2, with TRBD1 matching over 9 bases. With V trimmed by 6 bases and J by 8 bases, 13 bases remained unmatched. CDR3 length: 15 amino acids. The V gene's germline CDR1 is SEHNR and CDR2 FQNEAQ (reference sequence). CDR3 sequence reads: CASSSPGQGPLGYTF. DNA of the CDR3: TGTGCCAGCAGTTCGCCGGGACAGGGCCCTCTCGGCTACACCTTC.

This chain uses TRBV6-5 with TRBJ2-5; D is possibly TRBD1 (6 bases). The CDR3 totals 14 residues. V was shortened by 1 base and J by 2 bases, with 8 bases between the two germline ends. Germline V CDR1 and CDR2: MNHEY, SVGAGI. As DNA, the CDR3 is TGTGCCAGCAGTTACTTCCAGGGGCAAGAGACCCAGTACTTC. This codes for CASSYFQGQETQYF.

V gene TRBV7-2 combines with J gene TRBJ2-7; weak D call: TRBD1 (6 bases). The germline V and J ends were trimmed by 2 bases and 0 bases, with 8 bases remaining between them. Germline loops: CDR1 SGHTA, CDR2 FQGNSA. The CDR3 is 14 residues long. In DNA, the CDR3 is TGTGCCAGCAGCTTACGGACAGTCTCCTACGAGCAGTACTTC. This sequence encodes CASSLRTVSYEQYF. Full variable domain (outside the CDR3, taken from reference TRBV7-2 and TRBJ2-7): GAGVSQSPSNKVTEKGKDVELRCDPISGHTALYWYRQSLGQGLEFLIYFQGNSAPDKSGLPSDRFSAERTGGSVSTLTIQRTQQEDSAVYLCASSLRTVSYEQYFGPGTRLTVT.

This chain connects TRBV5-1 to TRBJ2-7; possible D gene TRBD1, 6 bases. CDR3 length: 15 amino acids. Trimming cost V 4 bases and J 4 bases, with 18 bases left between them. Germline assignment: CDR1 SGHRS and CDR2 YFSETQ. The CDR3 region is CASSMGHGVGYEQYF. The CDR3 nucleotides read TGCGCCAGCAGCATGGGACACGGGGTCGGGTACGAGCAGTACTTC.

The J gene is TRBJ1-5, the V gene TRBV7-6; 7 bases are shared with TRBD1. The CDR3 runs 14 residues. Per the germline V gene, CDR1 is SGHVS and CDR2 is FNYEAQ. V trimming: 1 base; J trimming: 4 bases; junction bases outside the gene matches: 1. In DNA form, the CDR3 reads TGTGCCAGCAGCTTAGGACAGGGTAATCAGCCCCAGCATTTT. Its translation is CASSLGQGNQPQHF. The variable domain in full, completed from reference TRBV7-6 and TRBJ1-5, reads GAGVSQSPRYKVTKRGQDVALRCDPISGHVSLYWYRQALGQGPEFLTYFNYEAQQDKSGLPNDRFSAERPEGSISTLTIQRTEQRDSAMYRCASSLGQGNQPQHFGDGTRLSIL.

This clone was seen more than once but under ten times. The chain is built from TRBV28 and TRBJ2-4, with D perhaps TRBD1 (6 bases). The ends were cut back, 8 bases at V and 4 bases at J, with 15 bases in the middle. This CDR3 comprises 14 residues. The germline gives CDR1 MDHEN, CDR2 SYDVKM. CDR3 coding DNA: TGTGCCAGCTCCCAGATTGACAGGAAAAACATTCAGTACTTC. Its protein product is CASSQIDRKNIQYF.

This rearrangement joins TRBV28 to TRBJ2-1; weak D call: TRBD2 (5 bases). Germline V lookup: CDR1 MDHEN, CDR2 SYDVKM. The V gene lost 7 bases and the J gene lost 7 bases, with 17 bases spanning the gap. The CDR3 is 14 amino acids. The CDR3 sequence: CASTTRPVGNEQFF. The CDR3 bases are TGTGCCAGCACCACTAGGCCTGTAGGAAATGAGCAGTTCTTC.

The rearrangement uses TRBV5-6 and TRBJ2-2, with D possibly being TRBD1 (5 bases). Germline V lookup: CDR1 SGHDT, CDR2 YYEEEE. The CDR3 covers 17 residues. V was cut by 0 bases and J by 2 bases, with 14 bases left in between. The CDR3 coding sequence is TGTGCCAGCAGCTTGGGTAGTGGACAAACTAACACCGGGGAGCTGTTTTTT. Protein product: CASSLGSGQTNTGELFF.